Detailed here is one TCR beta chain. Its antigen is undetermined. Measured with immunoSEQ multiplex PCR; TCRdb has only the in-frame clones, and not every one. The data contain about 57,000 clones, about 86% of them singletons. The data stem from a study of T cell responses to AZD1222 COVID-19 vaccine. The V end was cut by 0 bases, the J end by 4 bases, with 4 bases between. The CDR3 consists of 12 residues. CDR1 and CDR2 from the germline V gene are GTSNPN and SVGIG (reference sequence). Findings of the study overall: Clonal diversity was possibly underestimated, and white British individuals and females predominated among donors. Variant regions that are unmutated are reportedly the target of nearly half of spike-specific TCRs. Spike-specific TCR breadth and depth both grew after two AZD1222 doses. Repertoire sampling was restricted to post-peak T cell response timepoints.

The sequences come from peripheral blood, collected on day 0 of AZD1222 vaccination. The chain couples TRBV30 to TRBJ2-1; D is unclear. The origin of this receptor is an adult in good health. The DNA for the CDR3 is TGTGCCTGGAGTGTACTGTACAATGAGCAGTTCTTC. Encoded protein: CAWSVLYNEQFF.